This TCR beta chain was profiled in a study of monozygotic twins with inflammatory bowel disease. Points from the study as a whole: Some repertoire variability may stem from patients' differing immunosuppressive treatments.

Points on this clonotype: What it binds is not known.

This CDR3 has 14 residues. TCRdb re-called the 5' RACE reads and shows each CDR3 protein once, DNA omitted. Its listing shows around 370,000 distinct CDR3 sequences. V is TRBV12-3 or TRBV12-4 and J is TRBJ1-1. Sequencing used blood. The receptor was isolated from a human donor with ulcerative colitis or Crohn's disease, or a healthy co-twin of an affected twin (not recorded which). CDR3 sequence reads: CASSLADVGTEAFF.